The 10 T cell receptor beta chains below all came from one sample that was sequenced in a study of cytomegalovirus exposure and HLA in healthy donors. 60 Vbeta and 13 Jbeta primers were used in PCR. The data were produced by immunoSEQ multiplex PCR, yet TCRdb's version contains in-frame clones alone and is incomplete. There are 160,000 or so clones in the sample; less than 90% occur only once, and approximately 0.98% lies in the top ten. Sequencing was carried out using PBMCs. These TCRs come from a man aged 30 to 45 in good health and CMV-seronegative.

The V gene is TRBV6-1, the J gene TRBJ2-1; TRBD2 might be the D (6 bases). The CDR3 covers 12 residues. The V gene's germline CDR1 is MNHNS and CDR2 SASEGT. With 5 bases removed from V and 14 bases from J, the gap between germline ends came to 16 bases. The CDR3: CASSKLGGEKFF. The CDR3 bases are TGTGCCAGCAGTAAACTGGGGGGAGAGAAGTTCTTC.

This chain links TRBV4-3 with TRBJ1-1, with TRBD1 matching 10 bases. The CDR3 runs 15 residues. V shed 3 bases and J 3 bases; nucleotides not matched to a gene: 4. Germline CDR1 is LGHNA and CDR2 is YSLEER. The CDR3 spells CASSHLTGGYTEAFF. The DNA of the CDR3 is TGCGCCAGCAGCCATCTGACAGGGGGCTACACTGAAGCTTTCTTT.

Concerning this clone: One end of the junction does not line up with germline, which may come from a read error. This sequence joins TRBV7-9 and TRBJ1-2; 10 bases match TRBD1. CDR3 size: 18 residues. CDR1 is SEHNR, CDR2 FQNEAQ, per germline (reference sequence). The chain's CDR3 is CASSLELRTGGSGYGYTF. The CDR3, as DNA: TGTGCCAGCAGTTTAGAACTCAGGACAGGGGGATCGGGATATGGCTACACCTTC.

The chain recombines TRBV6-1 with TRBJ1-5; D is unresolved. CDR1 MNHNS and CDR2 SASEGT come from the germline V gene. The CDR3 spans 13 residues. Trimming stripped 11 bases from V and 0 bases from J, with 11 bases between. The CDR3 is CACEGYSNQPQHF. In DNA form, the CDR3 reads TGTGCCTGTGAGGGTTATAGCAATCAGCCCCAGCATTTT.

The V gene is TRBV5-6, the J gene TRBJ1-4, with 8 bases matching TRBD1. The V gene's germline CDR1 is SGHDT and CDR2 YYEEEE. The CDR3 length is 15 residues. The J segment lost 8 bases and the V segment lost 2 bases, leaving 8 bases of the junction unmatched. The CDR3 reads CASSLTGGGEEKLFF. The CDR3 bases are TGTGCCAGCAGCTTAACAGGGGGTGGAGAGGAAAAACTGTTTTTT. Full variable domain (rest looked up from reference TRBV5-6 and TRBJ1-4): DAGVTQSPTHLIKTRGQQVTLRCSPKSGHDTVSWYQQALGQGPQFIFQYYEEEERQRGNFPDRFSGHQFPNYSSELNVNALLLGDSALYLCASSLTGGGEEKLFFGSGTQLSVL.

V is TRBV7-9 and J is TRBJ1-4; unclear D gene. Germline CDR1 is SEHNR and CDR2 is FQNEAQ (reference sequence). This CDR3 region has 12 residues. V lost 8 bases, J lost 8 bases, and 12 bases lay in between. In nucleotides, the CDR3 is TGTGCCAGCCAGTTGAGGCGGGAAAAACTGTTTTTT. Translating it yields CASQLRREKLFF.

The chain joins TRBV6-1 to TRBJ2-7, with D hard to call. Between the trimmed V and J ends, which lost 3 bases and 2 bases, there was a span of 5 bases. The germline V gene encodes CDR1 MNHNS and CDR2 SASEGT. This CDR3 contains 12 residues. CDR3 coding DNA: TGTGCCAGCAGTGATATCCCCTACGAGCAGTACTTC. Residues: CASSDIPYEQYF.

The chain carries TRBV10-3 and TRBJ1-3, with D possibly being TRBD1 (5 bases). V gave up 7 bases and J gave up 11 bases, with 15 bases separating them. The CDR3 sequence is 12 residues long. Germline loops: CDR1 ENHRY, CDR2 SYGVKD. Written as DNA, the CDR3 is TGTGCCATCACCAATGGGGCCACCGCCATATATTTT. Translated: CAITNGATAIYF.

The CDR3 DNA is TGCGCCAGCCGCCTAGCGGGAGTTGACACCGGGGAGCTGTTTTTT. Its protein product is CASRLAGVDTGELFF. The V call is TRBV5-1, the J call TRBJ2-2; TRBD2 matches 10 bases. V lost 7 bases, J lost 3 bases, and 6 bases stayed unmatched. CDR1 and CDR2 (germline): SGHRS, YFSETQ. The CDR3 is 15 residues long.

The chain joins TRBV6-1 to TRBJ1-3, with a tentative D call TRBD1 (5 bases). The germline V gene has CDR1 MNHNS and CDR2 SASEGT. Trimming removed 1 base from V and 2 bases from J, with 6 bases in between. The CDR3 runs 14 residues. CDR3 sequence reads: CASSEGGPGNTIYF. The CDR3 nucleotides read TGTGCCAGCAGTGAAGGGGGCCCTGGAAACACCATATATTTT.